This T cell receptor (beta chain) was sequenced in a study of blood T cell repertoires in COVID-19. At the level of the study: Donors in the United States, Italy and Spain gave samples during acute or convalescent COVID-19.

The authors' processing: Reference gene primer amplification gave nucleated cell count estimates. Some clones are missing from TCRdb's copy, which holds only in-frame ones; the method was immunoSEQ multiplex PCR. D and trimming were read from the DNA, whereas the V and J calls and clone size are those reported in that table. Of some 62,000 clones in the sample, 80% to 90% were seen once. The Seattle site enrolled patients during active infection and followed them longitudinally. From germline, CDR1 is LNHDA and CDR2 SQIVND (reference sequence). The ends were cut back, 4 bases at V and 1 base at J, with 12 bases in the middle. The CDR3 sequence is 15 residues long.

The chain uses TRBV19 and TRBJ2-3; D gene uncertain. The sample was peripheral blood. This receptor was identified in a woman aged 55-70 years with COVID-19, enrolled during active disease. The CDR3 nucleotides are TGTGCCAGTAGTACCCTGCGCGAGGGCACAGATACGCAGTATTTT. This codes for CASSTLREGTDTQYF.